This TCR beta chain was obtained from a study of blood T cell repertoires in COVID-19. On the study more broadly: There were acute and convalescent COVID-19 samples, and they came from the United States, Italy and Spain.

Seattle enrolled patients during active infection and tracked them longitudinally. Using immunoSEQ multiplex PCR, the repertoire was profiled, and TCRdb retains in-frame clones only, with some absent. The sample consists of 150,000 to 200,000 clones, approximately 87% of them appearing once. As to this clone: This CDR3 is also generated by other DNA sequences in the sample.

The sequence was collected from a person aged 65-85 years with COVID-19, enrolled during active disease. Sequenced input: peripheral blood.

The CDR3 reads CASSLSGYGYTF. CDR3 DNA: TGTGCCAGCAGTTTAAGCGGTTATGGCTACACCTTC. The gene calls are TRBV28 and TRBJ1-2; D uncertain. The CDR3 spans 12 residues. V was trimmed by 2 bases and J by 5 bases, leaving 6 bases between them. Germline V lookup: CDR1 MDHEN, CDR2 SYDVKM.